This T cell receptor beta chain originates from a study of cytomegalovirus exposure and HLA in healthy donors. Notes on this clone: Its antigen is currently unknown.

Germline V gene data show CDR1 as MNHEY and CDR2 as SMNVEV (reference sequence). Trimming cost V 4 bases and J 4 bases, with 14 bases left between them. This CDR3 contains 14 residues. Study-wide results and caveats: Cytomegalovirus status, reportedly, was diagnosed with high specificity and sensitivity by the classifier.

Use of 60 Vbeta and 13 Jbeta primers characterized the PCR. Sequenced by immunoSEQ multiplex PCR; TCRdb stores in-frame clones only, minus some. The sample includes roughly 100,000 clones, around 77% of them seen just once. Material: PBMCs. The genes are TRBV27 and TRBJ2-7; D ambiguous. This clonotype originated in a female donor in good health and CMV-seronegative. The CDR3 here is CASSSLRVQYEQYF. The CDR3 nucleotides are TGTGCCAGCAGTTCCCTTCGGGTCCAGTACGAGCAGTACTTC.